This TCR beta chain was obtained from a study of shared clonotypes between healthy human individuals (dated by TCRdb to the early 2020s). Looking at the study overall: A few men and two women, aged 18 to 49 years, made up the cohort. For each donor, CD4 naive and CD4 memory were each run on three plates, CD8 naive on two plates, and CD8 memory on one plate. The study deeply sequenced blood TCR repertoires of 5 or 6 healthy adults to estimate repertoire size and the extent of clonotype sharing between individuals. To increase sequencing depth and limit assay-specific biases, TCR repertoire library preparation and sequencing were carried out by different laboratories using diverse techniques. Each donor's leukapheresis produced roughly between about 0.9 and 9.5 billion PBMCs. Overall study outcomes, separate from this receptor: Because the study included a small number of donors, the genetic and exposure-history diversity represented was limited. Sharing across several donors was observed for about 5% of naive CD4, about 3.2% of naive CD8, 2.3% of memory CD4, and less than 0.45% of memory CD8 clonotypes. Clonotypes shared by all four sorted-subset donors showed higher generation probabilities than non-shared clonotypes. Incomplete sequencing was indicated by rarefaction of sorted-subset datasets, despite the large sequencing depth. Pairwise subsampling indicated that sequencing depth was expected to affect the degree of clonotype sharing among donors. Sampling was restricted to blood, and TCR repertoires in tissues likely differ from the TCR repertoires found in blood. Naive subsets generally had larger estimated clonotype richness than memory subsets did.

The germline V gene (reference sequence) provides CDR1 MNHNY and CDR2 SVGAGI. The CDR3 contains 15 residues, cysteine and phenylalanine counted. The sequence is cut down to CDR3 DNA, 45 bases in frame from base 1. Unmatched junction bases come to 11, with V trimmed by 6 bases and J by 7 bases. Using the deep immunoSEQ assay, multiplex PCR amplified TCR CDR3 regions from genomic DNA. Extracted genomic DNA from each cell subset was distributed evenly across all wells of several immunoSEQ 96-well plates, and each plate was treated as a replicate. For sorted subsets, each replicate PCR was loaded with approximately 200 ng genomic DNA, equivalent to about 30,000 T cell genomes. The purified libraries were quantified using a Qubit 3.0 fluorometer, sized with a Bioanalyzer 2100, and then quantified again using the KAPA Library Quantification kit. Every immunoSEQ 96-well plate was sequenced on a dedicated single-read 150-cycle Illumina NextSeq 550 flow cell. Per the source publication's procedure: Because the immunoSEQ output held only junctional sequences and lacked quality scores, the filtering could not match the filtering applied to full-length reads. Sequences were annotated with PyIR, a Python wrapper for IgBLAST v1.9, and V/J genes and CDR3 were assigned using IMGT germline references. Reads were removed for weak V/J assignments (E-value above 1e-6), missing CDR3, stop codons, out-of-frame junctions, or ambiguous translated residues. A V3J clonotype was defined by an identical inferred V gene, J gene, and CDR3 amino acid sequence. The percentage overlap between two repertoires was calculated by dividing the number of shared unique clonotypes by the size of the smaller repertoire. Three approaches were used to assess repertoire richness: RTK rarefaction, the Chao1 estimator, and Recon v2.1 estimates of unobserved clonotypes. OLGA was used to compute generation probabilities for all TCRbeta clonotypes that the gDNA method yielded from a handful of donors. What TCRdb holds here is the immuneACCESS table cut down to in-frame rearrangements. Part of the clones is not present; checked against another copy, under half of the missing clones reflect an unresolved V gene, and the others are unexplained. The V and J calls and clone size are taken from that table; D and trimming were inferred from the DNA. In this sample the table shows over a million clones, around 78% of which occur a single time. The ten largest clones take up more than 0.5% of the sample.

Donors were healthy HIV-negative adults with no recently reported acute infections or vaccinations. Every donor was a Caucasian adult residing in Nashville, Tennessee, USA. CD4+ T cells were enriched through magnetic negative selection, after which naive cells were positively selected on CD45RA and the remaining negative fraction served as the memory subset. Blood was obtained by leukapheresis, after which PBMCs were separated by Ficoll-Histopaque density gradient centrifugation and cryopreserved in liquid nitrogen vapor phase. Analytical flow cytometry was used to check the purity and quantity of each magnetically sorted T cell population. Genomic DNA was isolated from each sorted fraction and quantified by UV absorbance on a Nanodrop 2000c. Concerning this clone: There is no known antigen for this receptor. No much larger clone is present one base from it, and per-base qualities are unavailable.

Material: memory CD4+ T cells from PBMCs. The cell subset or site label for this specimen denotes: CD45RA-negative fraction. This sequence originates from a man aged 18 to 35 in good health. Some clones in this sample may be carry-over from other donors' samples. The rearranged segments are TRBV6-6 and TRBJ2-1; 8 middle bases align to TRBD2. For the CDR3, the sequence is CASSPRGGVGNEQFF. The nucleotide sequence is given as TGTGCCAGCAGCCCCCGGGGGGGAGTCGGGAATGAGCAGTTCTTC.